This record concerns one T cell receptor (beta chain) sequence. Its antigen specificity is not known. The sample holds no much larger clone one base away, and base qualities are not on file. Via the germline V gene, CDR1 is ENHRY and CDR2 SYGVKD. The CDR3 has 14 amino acids, counting the end cysteine and phenylalanine. Just the 42-base CDR3 DNA is kept, in frame starting at base 1. Trimming takes 3 bases from V and 2 bases from J, and the germline ends sit 10 bases apart. Libraries came from the immunoSEQ multiplex PCR assay. TCRdb provides this immuneACCESS table in a form limited to in-frame rearrangements. Some clones are lacking; in checked studies, under half of them reflect an unresolved V gene, and why the rest are absent is not known. For this sample the table gives about 80,000 clones, of which around 94% were detected only once. The ten largest clones take up 0.38% of the sample. The sample is drawn from a study of technical replicates of blood from a few donors (dated by TCRdb to 2015 to 2018).

The sequenced sample consisted of T cells isolated from PBMCs. The rearranged chain carries TRBV10-3 and TRBJ1-2, with the D gene call left open. The TCR originated in a human donor in good health. The CDR3 region reads CAISESFENYGYTF. The nucleotide sequence is TGTGCCATCAGTGAAAGCTTCGAAAACTATGGCTACACCTTC.